A selection of T cell receptor beta chains follows, all from one sample in a study of beta chain features in type 1 diabetes. Profiled with immunoSEQ multiplex PCR; TCRdb holds only in-frame clones, not every one. This repertoire shows approximately 170,000 clones, roughly 8% found once; its top ten account for around 0.5%. The sequencing input was central memory CD4+ T cells from blood. These receptors all come from a man aged 18 to 30 with type 1 diabetes. Both conserved end residues are part of each CDR3. Fields, in order: J gene, clone size, D gene, V gene, CDR3 protein, CDR3 DNA. D genes are given only for firm matches. The size field is filled for only some rows; it gives once, few, many or a size class.

>TRBJ1-2|NA|NA|TRBV7-9
CASSSQGYGYTF
TGTGCCAGCAGCTCGCAGGGGTATGGCTACACCTTC
>TRBJ2-7|many|TRBD2|TRBV4-3
CASSQESSGGTYEQYF
TGCGCCAGCAGCCAAGAGTCTAGCGGGGGGACCTACGAGCAGTACTTC
>TRBJ1-1|few|NA|TRBV29-1
CSVGLAPPEAFF
TGCAGCGTTGGATTGGCCCCTCCTGAAGCTTTCTTT
>TRBJ2-1|few|TRBD2|TRBV30
CAWSVYGLAGGPNEQFF
TGTGCCTGGAGTGTATACGGACTAGCGGGAGGGCCCAATGAGCAGTTCTTC
>TRBJ1-5|few|NA|TRBV2
CASSFTGSDKPQHF
TGTGCCAGCAGTTTTACAGGGTCGGATAAGCCCCAGCATTTT
>TRBJ2-3|NA|NA|TRBV5-8
CASSSDFTDTQYF
TGTGCCAGCAGCTCCGACTTCACAGATACGCAGTATTTT
>TRBJ2-3|NA|TRBD1|TRBV5-1
CASNVAGGATDTQYF
TGCGCCAGCAACGTGGCAGGGGGCGCAACAGATACGCAGTATTTT
>TRBJ2-7|few|TRBD1|TRBV18
CASSRDRTYYEQYF
TGTGCCAGCTCAAGGGACAGGACGTACTACGAGCAGTACTTC
>TRBJ2-5|NA|TRBD1|TRBV27
CASSLTTGAEGEQYF
TGTGCCAGCAGTCTTACGACAGGGGCGGAGGGGGAGCAGTACTTC
>TRBJ2-5|NA|NA|TRBV4-3
CASSQQHRDGETQYF
TGCGCCAGCAGCCAACAGCACAGGGATGGAGAGACCCAGTACTTC
>TRBJ2-2|few|NA|TRBV27
CASSLSGWGGGYTGELFF
TGTGCCAGCAGTTTATCTGGCTGGGGCGGGGGCTACACCGGGGAGCTGTTTTTT
>TRBJ1-4|NA|TRBD1|TRBV5-4
CASSLQGATEKLFF
TGTGCCAGCAGCTTGCAGGGGGCTACGGAAAAACTGTTTTTT
>TRBJ2-2|few|NA|TRBV9
CASSVEAGAGELFF
TGTGCCAGCAGCGTAGAGGCAGGGGCCGGGGAGCTGTTTTTT
>TRBJ2-7|NA|NA|TRBV11-2
CASSRDSYEQYF
TGTGCCAGCAGCCGTGACAGTTACGAGCAGTACTTC
>TRBJ2-3|NA|TRBD2|TRBV7-6
CASSSGVISGGTDTQYF
TGTGCCAGCAGCTCAGGGGTGATTAGCGGGGGAACAGATACGCAGTATTTT
>TRBJ2-7|many|TRBD2|TRBV29-1
CSVGQLAGGNYEQYF
TGCAGCGTTGGTCAACTAGCGGGAGGCAACTACGAGCAGTACTTC
>TRBJ2-7|few|NA|TRBV4-1
CASSQVLVESSYEQYF
TGCGCCAGCAGCCAAGTTTTGGTGGAGAGCTCCTACGAGCAGTACTTC